The T cell receptor (beta chain) described here comes from a study of T cell changes during pregnancy in multiple sclerosis. TCRdb's copy holds only in-frame clones and misses some; the assay was immunoSEQ multiplex PCR. The sample carries approximately 47,000 clones, over 85% recorded once. Germline CDR1 and CDR2: LGHNA and YNFKEQ. Trimming shortened V by 1 base and J by 1 base, and 13 bases separated the two germline ends. The CDR3 has 16 amino acids. V and J are TRBV4-2 and TRBJ1-2; perhaps TRBD1 as D (5 bases). The material sequenced was peripheral blood, taken in the first trimester of pregnancy. The TCR was taken from a female donor with multiple sclerosis, enrolled in a pregnancy study. CDR3 region: CASSQVGVFGNYGYTF. CDR3 in DNA: TGTGCCAGCAGCCAAGTAGGGGTGTTCGGTAACTATGGCTACACCTTC.